Listed here is a single T cell receptor beta chain. Antigen unknown. This entry comes from a study of beta chain features in type 1 diabetes. A CD45RO/CCR7/CD25/CD127/CD95/CD27 panel sorted naive, central memory, regulatory and stem cell-like memory CD4+ cells. The study, taken as a whole, reports: Shortening that was moderate but significant affected the TCRB CDR3s of Type 1 diabetes patients in all four CD4+ subsets. Naive, central memory and regulatory TCRB repertoires appeared more similar among patients than healthy donors.

The study reverse transcribed the entire isolated RNA, so it sequenced expressed TCRB transcripts. The assay was immunoSEQ multiplex PCR, and TCRdb's table has in-frame clones only and misses some. The sample lists under 300,000 clones; approximately 10% were seen once. V was clipped by 4 bases and J by 4 bases; unmatched bases: 3. Germline V CDR1 and CDR2: KGHSH, LQKENI. The CDR3 is 13 amino acids. The rearrangement joins TRBV18 to TRBJ2-7, with 8 bases identical to TRBD1. The TCR was taken from a man aged 25-40 years with type 1 diabetes. The source material was naive CD4+ T cells from blood. CDR3 residues: CASSQDRAYEQYF. DNA of the CDR3: TGTGCCAGCTCACAGGACAGGGCTTACGAGCAGTACTTC. Full variable domain (missing parts from reference TRBV18 and TRBJ2-7): NAGVMQNPRHLVRRRGQEARLRCSPMKGHSHVYWYRQLPEEGLKFMVYLQKENIIDESGMPKERFSAEFPKEGPSILRIQQVVRGDSAAYFCASSQDRAYEQYFGPGTRLTVT.